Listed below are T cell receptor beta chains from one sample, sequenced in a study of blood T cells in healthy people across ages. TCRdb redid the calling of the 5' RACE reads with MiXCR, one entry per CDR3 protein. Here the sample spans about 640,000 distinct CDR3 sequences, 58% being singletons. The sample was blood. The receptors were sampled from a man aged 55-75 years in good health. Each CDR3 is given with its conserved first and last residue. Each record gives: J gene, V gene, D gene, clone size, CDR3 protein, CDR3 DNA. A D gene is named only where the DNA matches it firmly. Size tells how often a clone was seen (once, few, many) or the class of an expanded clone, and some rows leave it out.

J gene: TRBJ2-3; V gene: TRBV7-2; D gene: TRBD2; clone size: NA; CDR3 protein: CTSSLDGLAGGRNTQYF; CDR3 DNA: TGTACCAGCAGCTTAGATGGGCTAGCGGGGGGTCGCAATACGCAGTATTTT
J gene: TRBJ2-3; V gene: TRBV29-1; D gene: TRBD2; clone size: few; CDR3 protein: CSVEVNGGDTQYF; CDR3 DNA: TGCAGCGTTGAAGTAAACGGGGGGGATACGCAGTATTTT
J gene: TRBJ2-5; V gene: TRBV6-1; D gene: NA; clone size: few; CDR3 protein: CASSKRQAQETQYF; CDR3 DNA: TGTGCCAGCAGTAAGCGACAGGCCCAAGAGACCCAGTACTTC
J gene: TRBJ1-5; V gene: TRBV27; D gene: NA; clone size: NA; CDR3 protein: CASSLSRRRDQPQHF; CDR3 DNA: TGTGCCAGCAGTTTGTCGAGAAGGAGGGATCAGCCCCAGCATTTT
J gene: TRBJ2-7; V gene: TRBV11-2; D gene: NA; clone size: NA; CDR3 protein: CASSFLTQTSYEQYF; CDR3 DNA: TGTGCCAGCAGCTTCCTCACACAAACCTCATACGAGCAGTACTTC
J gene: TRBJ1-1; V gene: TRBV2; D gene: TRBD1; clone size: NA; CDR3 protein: CASSEWGQGAQDTEAFF; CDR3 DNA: TGTGCCAGCAGTGAATGGGGACAGGGGGCGCAGGACACTGAAGCTTTCTTT
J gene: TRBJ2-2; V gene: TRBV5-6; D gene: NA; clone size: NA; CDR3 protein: CASSGLMGTGELFF; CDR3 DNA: TGTGCCAGCAGCGGGCTTATGGGGACCGGGGAGCTGTTTTTT
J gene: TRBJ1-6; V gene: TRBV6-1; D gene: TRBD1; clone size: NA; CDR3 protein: CASSEPRQGIGIPPHF; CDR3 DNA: TGTGCCAGCAGTGAGCCCCGACAGGGGATAGGGATCCCCCCCCACTTT
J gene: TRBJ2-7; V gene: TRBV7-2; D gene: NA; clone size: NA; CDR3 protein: CASSLAPDGISSYEQYF; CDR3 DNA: TGTGCCAGCAGCTTAGCACCGGACGGCATTAGCTCCTACGAGCAGTACTTC
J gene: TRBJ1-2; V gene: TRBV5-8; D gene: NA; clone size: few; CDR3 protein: CASSLGYLIYGYTF; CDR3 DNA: TGTGCCAGCAGCTTGGGGTATCTTATCTATGGCTACACCTTC
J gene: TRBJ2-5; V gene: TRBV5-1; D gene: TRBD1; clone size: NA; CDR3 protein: CASSLVGGPEETQYF; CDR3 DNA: TGCGCCAGCAGCTTGGTAGGGGGCCCGGAAGAGACCCAGTACTTC
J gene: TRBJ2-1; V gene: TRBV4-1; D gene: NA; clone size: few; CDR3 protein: CASSLEGSGASEQFF; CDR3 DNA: TGCGCCAGCAGCCTTGAAGGGTCTGGGGCTAGTGAGCAGTTCTTC
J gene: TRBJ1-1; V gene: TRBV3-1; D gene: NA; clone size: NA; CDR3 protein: CASSIPGRGTDTEAFF; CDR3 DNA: TGTGCCAGCAGTATCCCTGGACGGGGAACGGACACTGAAGCTTTCTTT
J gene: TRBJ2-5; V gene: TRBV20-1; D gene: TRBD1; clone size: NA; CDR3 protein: CSAKKTDRGETQYF; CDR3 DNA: TGCAGTGCCAAGAAGACCGACAGGGGAGAGACCCAGTACTTC
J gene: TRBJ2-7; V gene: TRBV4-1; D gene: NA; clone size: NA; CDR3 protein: CTSSQDSRRLYDEQYF; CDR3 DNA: TGCACCAGCAGCCAAGATTCCCGCAGATTATACGACGAGCAGTACTTC
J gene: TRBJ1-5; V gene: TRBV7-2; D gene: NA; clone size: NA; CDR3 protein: CASSTEWRSNQPQHF; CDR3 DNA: TGTGCCAGCAGCACGGAGTGGCGTAGCAATCAGCCCCAGCATTTT
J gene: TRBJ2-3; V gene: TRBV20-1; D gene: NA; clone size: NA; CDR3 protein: CSAPRVRADTQYF; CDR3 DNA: TGCAGTGCCCCCAGGGTGCGCGCAGATACGCAGTATTTT
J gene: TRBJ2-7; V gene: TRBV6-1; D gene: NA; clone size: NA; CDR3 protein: CASSEAGTNLYEQYF; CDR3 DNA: TGTGCCAGCAGTGAAGCCGGTACTAACCTCTACGAGCAGTACTTC
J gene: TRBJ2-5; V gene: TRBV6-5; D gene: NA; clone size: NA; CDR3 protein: CASRGAKGEETQYF; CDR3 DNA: TGTGCCAGCAGAGGGGCCAAGGGGGAAGAGACCCAGTACTTC
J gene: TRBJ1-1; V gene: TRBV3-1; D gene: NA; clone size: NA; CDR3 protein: CASNYRGTSGTEAFF; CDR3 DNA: TGTGCCAGCAACTACCGCGGGACATCAGGCACTGAAGCTTTCTTT
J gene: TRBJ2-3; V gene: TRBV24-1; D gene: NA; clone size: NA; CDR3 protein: CATSPPGASTDTQYF; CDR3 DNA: TGTGCCACCAGCCCTCCAGGGGCGAGCACAGATACGCAGTATTTT
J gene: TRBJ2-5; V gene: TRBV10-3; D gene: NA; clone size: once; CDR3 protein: CAISDLGRAQETQYF; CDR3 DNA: TGTGCCATCAGTGATCTAGGACGGGCCCAAGAGACCCAGTACTTC
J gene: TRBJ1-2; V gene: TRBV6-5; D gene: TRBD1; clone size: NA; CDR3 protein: CASSPVTGTGIYGYTF; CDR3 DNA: TGTGCCAGCAGTCCCGTGACCGGGACAGGGATCTATGGCTACACCTTC
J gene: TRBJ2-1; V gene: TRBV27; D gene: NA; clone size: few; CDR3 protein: CASGRVYNEQFF; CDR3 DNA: TGTGCCAGTGGCCGGGTTTACAATGAGCAGTTCTTC
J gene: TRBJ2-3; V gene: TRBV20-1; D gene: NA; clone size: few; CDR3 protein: CSFQGPGGDTQYF; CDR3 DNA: TGCAGTTTTCAGGGGCCCGGGGGAGATACGCAGTATTTT
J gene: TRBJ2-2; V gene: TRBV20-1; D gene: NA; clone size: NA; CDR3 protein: CSGKTPGTGELFF; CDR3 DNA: TGCAGTGGGAAGACTCCGGGCACCGGGGAGCTGTTTTTT
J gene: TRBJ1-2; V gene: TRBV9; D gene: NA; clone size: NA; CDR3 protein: CASSVGGRDYGYTF; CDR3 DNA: TGTGCCAGCAGCGTAGGGGGGCGCGACTATGGCTACACCTTC
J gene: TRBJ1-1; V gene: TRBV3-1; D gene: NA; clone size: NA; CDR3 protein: CASSQEQGNTEAFF; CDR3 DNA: TGTGCCAGCAGCCAAGAGCAGGGAAACACTGAAGCTTTCTTT
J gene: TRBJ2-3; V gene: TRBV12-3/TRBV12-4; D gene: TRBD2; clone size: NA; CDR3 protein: CASKKAGGARGDTQYF; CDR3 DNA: TGTGCCAGCAAAAAGGCCGGGGGGGCCCGGGGAGATACGCAGTATTTT
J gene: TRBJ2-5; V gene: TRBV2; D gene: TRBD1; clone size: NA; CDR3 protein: CASSMTGWGETQYF; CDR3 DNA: TGTGCCAGCAGTATGACAGGGTGGGGAGAGACCCAGTACTTC
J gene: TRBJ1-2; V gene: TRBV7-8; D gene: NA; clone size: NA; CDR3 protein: CASSLARDDYGYTF; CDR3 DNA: TGTGCCAGCAGCTTAGCCAGGGACGACTATGGCTACACCTTC
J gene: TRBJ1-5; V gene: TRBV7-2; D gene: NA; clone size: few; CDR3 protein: CASSAQVNQPQHF; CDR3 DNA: TGTGCCAGCAGCGCACAGGTAAATCAGCCCCAGCATTTT
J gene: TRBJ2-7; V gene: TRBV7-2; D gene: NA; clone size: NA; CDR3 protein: CASSLVGGASQGQYF; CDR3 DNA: TGTGCCAGCAGCTTAGTGGGGGGGGCTAGTCAGGGGCAGTACTTC
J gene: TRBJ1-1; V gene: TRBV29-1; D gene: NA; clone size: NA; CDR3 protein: CRVGGESNTEAFF; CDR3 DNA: TGCAGGGTTGGCGGGGAGTCGAACACTGAAGCTTTCTTT
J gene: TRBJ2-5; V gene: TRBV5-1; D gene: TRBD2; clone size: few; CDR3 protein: CASSFSGGRETQYF; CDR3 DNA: TGTGCCAGCAGCTTTAGCGGGGGGCGGGAGACCCAGTACTTC
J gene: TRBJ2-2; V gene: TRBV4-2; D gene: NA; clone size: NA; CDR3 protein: CASSQEGPRRTNTGELFF; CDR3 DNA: TGTGCCAGCAGCCAAGAGGGCCCCCGGCGTACGAACACCGGGGAGCTGTTTTTT
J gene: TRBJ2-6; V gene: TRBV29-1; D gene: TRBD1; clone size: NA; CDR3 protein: CSARTGSSGANVLTF; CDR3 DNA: TGCAGCGCCCGGACAGGAAGCTCTGGGGCCAACGTCCTGACTTTC
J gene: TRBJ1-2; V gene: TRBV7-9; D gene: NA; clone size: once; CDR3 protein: CASTSQTGPNYGYTF; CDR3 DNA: TGTGCCAGCACCTCTCAGACAGGTCCTAACTATGGCTACACCTTC
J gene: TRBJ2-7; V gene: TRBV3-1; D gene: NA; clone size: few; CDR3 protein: CASSQARAVSYNEQYF; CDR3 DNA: TGTGCCAGCAGCCAGGCCCGGGCGGTTTCTTACAATGAGCAGTACTTC
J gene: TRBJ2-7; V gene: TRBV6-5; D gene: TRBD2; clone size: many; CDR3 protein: CASSWKRGGNSYEQYF; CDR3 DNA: TGTGCCAGCAGTTGGAAACGCGGGGGGAACTCCTACGAGCAGTACTTC
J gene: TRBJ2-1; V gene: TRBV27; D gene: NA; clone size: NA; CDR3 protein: CASSPVSNNEQFF; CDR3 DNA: TGTGCCAGCAGTCCTGTATCCAACAATGAGCAGTTCTTC
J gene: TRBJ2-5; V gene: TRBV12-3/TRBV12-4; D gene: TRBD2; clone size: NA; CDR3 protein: CASRIGTSGGETQYF; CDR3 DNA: TGTGCCAGCAGAATCGGGACTAGCGGGGGAGAGACCCAGTACTTC
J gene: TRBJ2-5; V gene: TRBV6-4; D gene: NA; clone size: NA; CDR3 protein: CASRNKITETQYF; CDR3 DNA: TGTGCCAGCAGAAACAAGATAACAGAGACCCAGTACTTC
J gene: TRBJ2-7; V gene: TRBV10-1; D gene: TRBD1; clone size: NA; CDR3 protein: CASSEKGQDTSSYEQYF; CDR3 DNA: TGCGCCAGCAGTGAGAAGGGACAGGACACCTCATCCTACGAGCAGTACTTC
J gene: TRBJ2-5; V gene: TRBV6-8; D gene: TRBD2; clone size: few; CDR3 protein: CASSYSRLAGSPPQETQYF; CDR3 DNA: TGTGCCAGCAGTTACTCCAGACTAGCGGGCTCCCCCCCCCAAGAGACCCAGTACTTC
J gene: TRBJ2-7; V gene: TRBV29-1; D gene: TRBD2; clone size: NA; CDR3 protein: CSVYSGVAYEQYF; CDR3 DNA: TGCAGCGTTTATAGCGGGGTGGCCTACGAGCAGTACTTC
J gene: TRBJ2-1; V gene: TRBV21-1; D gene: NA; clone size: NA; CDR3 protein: CASSNKGGTVSYNEQFF; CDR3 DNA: TGTGCCAGCAGCAATAAAGGGGGGACAGTCTCTTACAATGAGCAGTTCTTC
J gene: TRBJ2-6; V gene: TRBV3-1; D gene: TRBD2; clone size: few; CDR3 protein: CASSHGRVGANVLTF; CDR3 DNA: TGTGCCAGCAGCCATGGGAGGGTCGGGGCCAACGTCCTGACTTTC
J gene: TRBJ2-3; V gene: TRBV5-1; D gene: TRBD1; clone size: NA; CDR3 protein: CASSLDRGAVDTQYF; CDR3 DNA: TGCGCCAGCAGCTTGGACAGGGGGGCCGTAGATACGCAGTATTTT
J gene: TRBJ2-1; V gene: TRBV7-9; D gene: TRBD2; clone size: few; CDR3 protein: CASSPGLAGVLLYNEQFF; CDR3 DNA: TGTGCCAGCAGCCCCGGACTAGCGGGGGTCCTTCTTTACAATGAGCAGTTCTTC
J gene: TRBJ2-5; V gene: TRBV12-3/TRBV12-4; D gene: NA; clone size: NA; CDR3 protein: CASSSPTWETQYF; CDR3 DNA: TGTGCCAGCAGCTCTCCCACCTGGGAGACCCAGTACTTC
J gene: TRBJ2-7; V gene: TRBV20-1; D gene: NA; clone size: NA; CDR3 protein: CSASVGTVSGQYF; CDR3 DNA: TGCAGTGCTAGTGTGGGGACCGTCTCGGGGCAGTACTTC
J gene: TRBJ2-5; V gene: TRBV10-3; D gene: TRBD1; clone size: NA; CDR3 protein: CAIRQAGTGRQETQYF; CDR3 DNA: TGTGCCATCAGGCAAGCCGGGACAGGGCGCCAAGAGACCCAGTACTTC
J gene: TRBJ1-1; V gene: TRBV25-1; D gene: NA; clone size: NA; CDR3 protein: CASRLGGGRTEAFF; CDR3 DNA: TGTGCCAGCAGGCTGGGGGGGGGGCGAACTGAAGCTTTCTTT